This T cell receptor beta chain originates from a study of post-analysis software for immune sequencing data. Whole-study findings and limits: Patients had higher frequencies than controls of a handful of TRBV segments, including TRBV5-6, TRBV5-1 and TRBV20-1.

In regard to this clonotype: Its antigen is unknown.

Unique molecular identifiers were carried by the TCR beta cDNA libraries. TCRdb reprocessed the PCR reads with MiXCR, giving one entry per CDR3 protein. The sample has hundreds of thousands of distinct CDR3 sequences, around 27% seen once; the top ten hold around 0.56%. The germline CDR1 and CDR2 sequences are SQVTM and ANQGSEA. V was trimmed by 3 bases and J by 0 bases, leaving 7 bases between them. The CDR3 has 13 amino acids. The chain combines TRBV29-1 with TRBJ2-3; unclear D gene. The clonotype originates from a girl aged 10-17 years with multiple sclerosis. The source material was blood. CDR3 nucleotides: TGCAGCGTTGAGTTGGGGAGCACAGATACGCAGTATTTT. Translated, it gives CSVELGSTDTQYF.